Below are 16 T cell receptor beta chains sequenced from a single sample in a study of T cell repertoires in cytomegalovirus infection. From the reads, TCRdb called clonotypes with MiXCR, one entry per CDR3 protein. The sample yields about 920,000 distinct CDR3 sequences, 31% seen once. These TCRs are of unknown antigen specificity. Specimen: cultured CD8+ T cells from PBMCs, collected from culture after CMV antigen stimulation. These receptors all stem from a human donor in good health (CMV status not recorded). Some clones in this sample may be carry-over from other donors' samples.

Only one count was recorded for this clonotype. V usage is TRBV13 and J usage is TRBJ1-2; no reliable D call. CDR1 PRHDT and CDR2 FYEKMQ come from the germline V gene (reference sequence). CDR3 size: 13 residues. V was cut by 6 bases and J by 8 bases, with 16 bases left in between. The CDR3 DNA reads as TGTGCCAGCAGTGACGACCGAGCTTCAGGCTACACCTTC. Its translation is CASSDDRASGYTF. The whole variable domain, remainder taken from reference TRBV13 and TRBJ1-2, is AAGVIQSPRHLIKEKRETATLKCYPIPRHDTVYWYQQGPGQDPQFLISFYEKMQSDKGSIPDRFSAQQFSDYHSELNMSSLELGDSALYFCASSDDRASGYTFGSGTRLTVV.

This sequence joins TRBV29-1 and TRBJ2-1; D is perhaps TRBD2 (6 bases). The CDR3 has 14 amino acids. V lost 3 bases, J lost 3 bases, and 12 bases lay in between. The germline V gene encodes CDR1 SQVTM and CDR2 ANQGSEA. The CDR3 nucleotides read TGCAGCGTTGAGGGAGCGGGCTTCTACAATGAGCAGTTCTTC. Encoded protein: CSVEGAGFYNEQFF.

This clonotype was detected once. The chain recombines TRBV4-2 with TRBJ2-3; D tentatively fits TRBD1 or TRBD2 (5 bases each). Germline V lookup: CDR1 LGHNA, CDR2 YNFKEQ. There are 19 residues in the CDR3. Trimming pared 0 bases from V and 0 bases from J, leaving 19 bases between. CDR3 DNA: TGTGCCAGCAGCCAAGATCTGAGGGGAAGAGCGGCTAGCACAGATACGCAGTATTTT. Translated, it gives CASSQDLRGRAASTDTQYF.

This clonotype has ten or more counts. The chain recombines TRBV7-3 with TRBJ2-1; 8 bases fit TRBD2. The V and J ends lost 2 bases and 7 bases, in that order; junction bases with no gene match: 7. Germline CDR1 is SGHTA and CDR2 is FQGTGA. The CDR3 is 15 amino acids. The CDR3 DNA is TGTGCCAGCAGCTTAGGGTGGACTAGCATGAATGAGCAGTTCTTC. Protein product: CASSLGWTSMNEQFF.

Here the CDR3 DNA reads TGTGCCAGCAGATACACTAGCGGGGTAGCACATGATACGCAGTATTTT. Translated: CASRYTSGVAHDTQYF. V usage is TRBV6-6 and J usage is TRBJ2-3, with 10 positions matching TRBD2. This CDR3 is 16 amino acids long. V lost 6 bases and J lost 6; bases outside the gene matches: 12. CDR1 and CDR2 (germline): MNHNY, SVGAGI (reference sequence).

The chain combines TRBV20-1 with TRBJ2-7; maybe TRBD2 (5 bases). V lost 6 bases and J 3 bases, leaving 15 bases between the germline ends. Germline loops: CDR1 DFQATT, CDR2 SNEGSKA (reference sequence). This CDR3 spans 13 amino acids. In nucleotides, the CDR3 is TGCAGTGCAGAGCCCCGGGAAAACTACGAGCAGTACTTC. Translating it yields CSAEPRENYEQYF.

CDR3 DNA: TGCAGTGCTAGTCTTCCCGGGGGGAGTAATGAAAAACTGTTTTTT. Protein sequence: CSASLPGGSNEKLFF. The chain joins TRBV20-1 to TRBJ1-4, with a weak D call TRBD1 (5 bases). The V gene's germline CDR1 is DFQATT and CDR2 SNEGSKA (reference sequence). The CDR3 length is 15 residues. Trimming removed 3 bases from V and 4 bases from J, with 15 bases in between.

This clonotype was found a few times. V and J are TRBV7-8 and TRBJ1-2; D is uncertain. The CDR3 spans 16 residues. Trimming removed 2 bases from V and 8 bases from J, with 21 bases in between. The germline V gene encodes CDR1 SGHVS and CDR2 FQNEAQ. CDR3 in DNA: TGTGCCAGCAGCTTAATCCGGAGCGTCACTATGATGGGCTACACCTTC. This sequence encodes CASSLIRSVTMMGYTF.

There are a few counts of this clonotype. The chain joins TRBV29-1 to TRBJ1-2; D is ambiguous. V shed 7 bases and J shed 4 bases, with 19 bases lying between them. The CDR3 has 14 residues. Germline CDR1 is SQVTM and CDR2 is ANQGSEA. CDR3 sequence (DNA): TGCAGCGCAAAAGAACCTCAAAAGAGCTATGGCTACACCTTC. This encodes CSAKEPQKSYGYTF.

This clonotype has just one count. The chain links TRBV12-3 or TRBV12-4 to TRBJ1-3, with D uncertain. The CDR3 length is 12 residues. Trimming stripped 7 bases from V and 1 base from J, with 5 bases between. The CDR3 loop is CASIRSGNTIYF. CDR3 DNA: TGTGCCAGCATCCGTTCTGGAAACACCATATATTTT.

The rearrangement links TRBV4-1 to TRBJ2-3; D is undetermined. This CDR3 has 15 residues. The V gene lost 3 bases and the J gene lost 4 bases, with 14 bases spanning the gap. Looked up from germline, CDR1 is MGHRA and CDR2 is YSYEKL. The CDR3 DNA sequence: TGCGCCAGCAGCCATCGACTGGGGATAGCAGATACGCAGTATTTT. Protein sequence: CASSHRLGIADTQYF.

This clonotype was detected only a few times. The gene calls are TRBV12-5 and TRBJ1-1; D uncertain. Between the trimmed V and J ends, which lost 0 bases and 3 bases, there was a span of 5 bases. This CDR3 comprises 13 residues. Germline CDR1 LGHNT, CDR2 FRNRAP. The CDR3 here is CASGLVGDTEAFF. CDR3 bases: TGTGCTAGTGGTTTGGTAGGCGACACTGAAGCTTTCTTT.

This clonotype was observed a handful of times. This rearrangement joins TRBV6-5 to TRBJ2-2, with TRBD2 identical over 13 bases. V gave up 6 bases and J gave up 3 bases; unmatched junction bases: 7. Germline CDR1 and CDR2: MNHEY and SVGAGI. The CDR3 loop spans 17 amino acids. CDR3 in DNA: TGTGCCAGCAGAGCGGGACTAGCGGGGCCTTACACCGGGGAGCTGTTTTTT. Its protein is CASRAGLAGPYTGELFF.

This clonotype was counted between two and nine times. This rearrangement joins TRBV15 to TRBJ1-5, with D unresolved. The germline V gene has CDR1 LNHNV and CDR2 YYDKDF (reference sequence). Trimming took off 0 bases at V and 0 bases at J, with 6 bases between the two ends. The CDR3 length is 15 residues. The CDR3 protein is CATSRDRVSNQPQHF. Here the CDR3 DNA reads TGTGCCACCAGCAGAGATCGGGTTAGCAATCAGCCCCAGCATTTT.

A note on this clonotype: A much larger clone lies a single base off, so this may be a read error. The chain recombines TRBV7-2 with TRBJ2-1; tentative D call: TRBD1 (6 bases). The CDR3 sequence is 15 residues long. CDR1 is SGHTA, CDR2 FQGNSA, per germline. CDR3 coding DNA: TGTGTCAGCAGCCAGGACAGTAGCTCCTACAATGAGCAGTTCTTC. It translates to CVSSQDSSSYNEQFF.

This clonotype was picked up a small number of times. The CDR3 DNA sequence: TGCGCCAGCAGTCCCCAGGAAACCTACGAGCAGTACTTC. The encoded protein is CASSPQETYEQYF. V and J are TRBV10-1 and TRBJ2-7; D gene unclear. CDR3 length equals 13 residues. V lost 5 bases to trimming and J lost 2 bases, with 10 bases between them. The germline gives CDR1 WNHNN, CDR2 SYGVQD (reference sequence).